The clone carrying this TCR beta chain occurred a few times. No antigen is known for it. The ends were cut back, 4 bases at V and 4 bases at J, with 18 bases in the middle. Germline V gene lookup returns CDR1 SGDLS and CDR2 YYNGEE. The CDR3 runs to 16 residues. The sample is drawn from a study of regulatory T cells in long-lasting Graves disease. About the study: Graves' patients who were just diagnosed had used antithyroid drugs for under 3 months.

Noted time point: newly diagnosed GD, antithyroid drugs for less than 3 months. Scientists built the TCR library using RNA that was extracted from PBMCs. Study-level findings and limits: With persistent disease, TRBV28, TRBJ1-2 and TRBJ2-5 were the favored segments.

Construction of the TCR beta libraries employed iRepertoire HTBI primers in conjunction with Arm-PCR of CDR3 regions. One entry per CDR3 protein, called by TCRdb with MiXCR from the multiplex PCR reads. The sample includes about 560,000 distinct CDR3 sequences, around 15% of them seen just once. These same data were also listed under a study on T cells in Graves' hyperthyroidism and ophthalmopathy. That paper states: Hyperthyroidism of Graves' type that showed no ophthalmopathy progression within 18 months was stable. When the TCR CDR3 underwent first-round RT-PCR, the HTBI primer set was used.

The source is a man younger than 30 with Graves disease. J is TRBJ2-1 and V is TRBV9, with D perhaps TRBD2 (7 bases). Sequencing used peripheral blood mononuclear cells (PBMCs), obtained at new diagnosis, from a patient treated with antithyroid drugs. CDR3 sequence: CASSIEGGGGYNEQFF. The CDR3 DNA sequence: TGTGCCAGCAGCATCGAAGGGGGAGGGGGTTACAATGAGCAGTTCTTC.